This TCR beta chain derives from a study of T cells expressing NK-cell markers. Study conclusions and caveats: Among a few donors, these clonotypes also ranked first in the CD3+CD56-NKG2C+ fraction.

As the method of synthesis, 5'RACE template switching with UMIs yielded TCR beta cDNA. TCRdb reprocessed the 5' RACE reads and reports one entry per CDR3 protein, with no DNA. The table for this sample gives approximately 550,000 distinct CDR3 sequences. Worth noting for this clonotype: Its antigen is as yet unknown.

CDR1 and CDR2 from the germline V gene are SGHAT and FQNNGV. The CDR3 is made up of 15 amino acids. The gene calls are TRBV11-2 and TRBJ1-1. This clonotype originated in a man aged 18 to 29 in good health. Sequenced material: blood T cells: a sorted CD56 or NKG2C T cell subset, CD4+ or CD8+ T cells, or bulk PBMC T cells (not recorded which). The CDR3 loop reads CASSLGPRRDTEAFF.